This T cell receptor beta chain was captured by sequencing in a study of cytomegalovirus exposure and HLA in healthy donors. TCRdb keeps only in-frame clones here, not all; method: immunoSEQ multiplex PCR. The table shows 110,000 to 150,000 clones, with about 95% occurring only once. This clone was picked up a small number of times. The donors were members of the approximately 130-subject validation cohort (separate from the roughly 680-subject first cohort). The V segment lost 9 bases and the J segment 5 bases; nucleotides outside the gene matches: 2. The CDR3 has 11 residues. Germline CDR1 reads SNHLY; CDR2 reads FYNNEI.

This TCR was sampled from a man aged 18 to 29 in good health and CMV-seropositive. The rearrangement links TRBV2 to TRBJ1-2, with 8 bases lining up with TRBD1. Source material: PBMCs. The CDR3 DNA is TGTGCCAGTGGGACAGGATATGGCTACACCTTC. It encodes CASGTGYGYTF. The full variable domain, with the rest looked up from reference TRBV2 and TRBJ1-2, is EPEVTQTPSHQVTQMGQEVILRCVPISNHLYFYWYRQILGQKVEFLVSFYNNEISEKSEIFDDQFSVERPDGSNFTLKIRSTKLEDSAMYFCASGTGYGYTFGSGTRLTVV.